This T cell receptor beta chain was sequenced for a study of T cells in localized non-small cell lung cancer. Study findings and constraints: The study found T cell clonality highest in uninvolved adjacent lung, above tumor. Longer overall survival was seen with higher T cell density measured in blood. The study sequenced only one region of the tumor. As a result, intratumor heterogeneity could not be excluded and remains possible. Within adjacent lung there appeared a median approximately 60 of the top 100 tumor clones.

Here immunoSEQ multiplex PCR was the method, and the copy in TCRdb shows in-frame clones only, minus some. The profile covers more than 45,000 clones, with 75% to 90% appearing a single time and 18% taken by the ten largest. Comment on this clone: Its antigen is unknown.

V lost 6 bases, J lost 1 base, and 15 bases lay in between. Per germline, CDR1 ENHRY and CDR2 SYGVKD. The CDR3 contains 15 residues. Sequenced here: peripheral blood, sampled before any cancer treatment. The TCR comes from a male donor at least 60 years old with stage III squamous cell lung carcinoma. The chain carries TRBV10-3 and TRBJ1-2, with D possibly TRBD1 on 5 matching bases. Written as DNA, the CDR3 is TGTGCCATCAGCCAAGGGGACGACGGTAACTATGGCTACACCTTC. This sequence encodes CAISQGDDGNYGYTF.